The present entry profiles one T cell receptor beta chain with its context. Germline V gene data show CDR1 as SGHNT and CDR2 as YYREEE (reference sequence). CDR3 size: 14 residues. Trimming removed 0 bases at V and 2 bases at J, with 8 bases between. The table came from immunoSEQ multiplex PCR; TCRdb's copy has only in-frame clones and leaves some out. Of over 50,000 clones listed, roughly 85% are singletons. The data stem from a study of OX40 agonist ivuxolimab in advanced cancers. This chain uses TRBV5-4 with TRBJ1-2; no reliable D call. The origin of this receptor is an adult with an advanced solid tumor such as melanoma, head and neck, liver or kidney cancer. Sequenced here: CD4+ or CD8+ T cells sorted from blood, sampled in a trial of the OX40 agonist ivuxolimab. The DNA for the CDR3 is TGTGCCAGCAGCTTGGGCAGGCCGAACTATGGCTACACCTTC. It specifies CASSLGRPNYGYTF.